This T cell receptor (beta chain) is from a study of T cells in localized non-small cell lung cancer. Study observations and caveats: A median of approximately 60 of the top 100 tumor clones appeared in adjacent lung, which was paired and uninvolved.

Measured with immunoSEQ multiplex PCR; TCRdb has only the in-frame clones, and not every one. The sample records about 3,500 clones, roughly 42% being singletons. A note on this clone: Its target is not known.

Sequencing used lung tumor tissue, obtained before any cancer treatment. This TCR came from a male donor aged 60 or older with stage I lung adenocarcinoma.

The CDR3 region has the DNA TGCGCCAGCAGTCCGACTAGCGGGGGGACCAATGAGCAGTTCTTC. Protein sequence: CASSPTSGGTNEQFF. The chain combines TRBV5-1 with TRBJ2-1; TRBD2 agrees at 13 bases. The V gene end was trimmed by 5 bases and the J gene end by 6 bases; junction bases not matched to a gene: 5. CDR1 and CDR2 (germline): SGHRS, YFSETQ. The CDR3 has 15 residues.